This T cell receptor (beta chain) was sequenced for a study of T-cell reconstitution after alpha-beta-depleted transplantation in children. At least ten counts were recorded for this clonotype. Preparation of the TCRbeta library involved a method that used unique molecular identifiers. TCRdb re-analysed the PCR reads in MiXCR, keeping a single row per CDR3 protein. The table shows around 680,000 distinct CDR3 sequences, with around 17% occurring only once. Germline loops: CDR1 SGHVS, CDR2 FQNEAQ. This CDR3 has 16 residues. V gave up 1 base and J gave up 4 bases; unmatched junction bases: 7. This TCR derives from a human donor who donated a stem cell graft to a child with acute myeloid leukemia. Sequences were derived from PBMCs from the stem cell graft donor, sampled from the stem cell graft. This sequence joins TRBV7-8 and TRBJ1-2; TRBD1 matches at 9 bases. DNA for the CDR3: TGTGCCAGCAGCTTAGTTTTTAGGGACAGGGTCTATGGCTACACCTTC. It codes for CASSLVFRDRVYGYTF.